This T cell receptor beta chain is drawn from a study of blood T cell repertoires in COVID-19. Study-level background: Material from acute and convalescent COVID-19 was sourced from the United States, Italy and Spain.

This clone was picked up one time. Seattle patients were enrolled while actively infected and followed longitudinally. In the authors' methods: Estimation of nucleated cell counts was performed using reference gene primer amplification. Libraries were prepared by immunoSEQ multiplex PCR; TCRdb keeps only in-frame clonotypes and omits some of them. That table is the source of V, J and clone size, and D and trimming were worked out from the DNA. The sample yields roughly 200,000 clones, approximately 80% seen once. Source material: peripheral blood. The receptor was isolated from a middle-aged woman with COVID-19, enrolled during active disease.

The CDR3 coding sequence is TGTGCCAGCAGCAAACTGACAGGGGGGGTCGATGGCTACACCTTC. It yields the protein CASSKLTGGVDGYTF. V is TRBV5-4 and J is TRBJ1-2; 9 bases are shared with TRBD1. This CDR3 is built from 15 residues. V was pared by 4 bases and J by 6 bases, with 10 bases of the junction left unmatched. Germline V lookup: CDR1 SGHNT, CDR2 YYREEE (reference sequence).